This TCR beta chain was identified during a study of shared clonotypes between healthy human individuals. Per the germline V gene, CDR1 is SEHNR and CDR2 is FQNEAQ (reference sequence). This CDR3 region has 15 residues. Trimming cost V 1 base and J 0 bases, with 9 bases left between them. Assay runs were performed at deep level. Several immunoSEQ plates held equal portions of the genomic DNA taken from each subset. The assay was immunoSEQ multiplex PCR, and TCRdb's table has in-frame clones only and misses some. Of approximately 1.4 million clones detected, approximately 98% appear once; the ten largest clones hold around 0.45%.

This TCR derives from a man aged 25 to 40 in good health. The chain recombines TRBV7-9 with TRBJ1-1; D gene ambiguous. Sequencing was carried out using naive CD4+ T cells sorted from blood. The sample's subset: CD45RA+ positively selected. The CDR3 protein is CASSLGGNMNTEAFF. CDR3 nucleotide sequence: TGTGCCAGCAGCTTAGGCGGCAACATGAACACTGAAGCTTTCTTT.